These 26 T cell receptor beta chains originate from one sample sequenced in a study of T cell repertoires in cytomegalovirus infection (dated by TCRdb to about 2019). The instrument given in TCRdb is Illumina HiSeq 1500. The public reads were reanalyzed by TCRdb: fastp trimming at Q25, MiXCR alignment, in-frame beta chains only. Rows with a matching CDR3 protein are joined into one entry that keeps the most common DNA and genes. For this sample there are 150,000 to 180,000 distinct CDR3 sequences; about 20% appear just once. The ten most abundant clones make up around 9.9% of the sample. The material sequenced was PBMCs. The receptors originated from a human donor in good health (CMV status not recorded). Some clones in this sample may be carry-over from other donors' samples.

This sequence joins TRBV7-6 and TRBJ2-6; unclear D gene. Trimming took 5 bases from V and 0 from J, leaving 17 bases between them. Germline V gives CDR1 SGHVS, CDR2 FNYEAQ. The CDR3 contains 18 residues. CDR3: CASSPLVATPSGANVLTF. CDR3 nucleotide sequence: TGTGCCAGCAGCCCCCTAGTAGCCACTCCCTCTGGGGCCAACGTCCTGACTTTC.

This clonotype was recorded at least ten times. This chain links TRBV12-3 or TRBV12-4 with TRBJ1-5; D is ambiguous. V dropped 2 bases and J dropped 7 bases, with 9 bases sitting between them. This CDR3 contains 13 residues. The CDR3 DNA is TGTGCCAGCAGTTTACACAGCCAGCAGCCCCAGCATTTT. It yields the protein CASSLHSQQPQHF.

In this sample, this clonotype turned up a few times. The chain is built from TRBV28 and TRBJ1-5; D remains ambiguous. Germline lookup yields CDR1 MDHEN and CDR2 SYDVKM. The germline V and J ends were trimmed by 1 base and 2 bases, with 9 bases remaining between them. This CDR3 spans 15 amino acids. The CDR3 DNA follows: TGTGCCAGCAGTTTATACCTTCACGGCAATCAGCCCCAGCATTTT. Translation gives CASSLYLHGNQPQHF.

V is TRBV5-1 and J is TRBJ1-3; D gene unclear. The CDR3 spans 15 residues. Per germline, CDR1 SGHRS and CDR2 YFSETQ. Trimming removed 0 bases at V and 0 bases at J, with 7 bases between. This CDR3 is CASSLDKLSGNTIYF. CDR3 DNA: TGCGCCAGCAGCTTGGACAAGCTCTCTGGAAACACCATATATTTT.

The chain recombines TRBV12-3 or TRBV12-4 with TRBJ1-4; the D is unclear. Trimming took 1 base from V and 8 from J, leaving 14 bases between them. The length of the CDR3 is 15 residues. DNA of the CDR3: TGTGCCAGCAGTTTAGTACGGGGTAGCGGAGAAAAACTGTTTTTT. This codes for CASSLVRGSGEKLFF.

The CDR3: CASSTSTGRWTSGIYNEQFF. The CDR3, as DNA: TGTGCCAGTAGTACCTCGACAGGGCGTTGGACTAGCGGGATCTACAATGAGCAGTTCTTC. The chain recombines TRBV19 with TRBJ2-1, with 12 bases that match TRBD2. Germline V gene sequence: CDR1 LNHDA, CDR2 SQIVND (reference sequence). V lost 4 bases, J lost 3 bases, and 16 bases stayed unmatched. This CDR3 region has 20 residues.

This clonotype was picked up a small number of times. CDR3 amino acids: CSAVPRGRGNQPQHF. Here the CDR3 DNA reads TGCAGTGCTGTTCCGAGGGGAAGGGGCAATCAGCCCCAGCATTTT. The chain employs TRBV20-1 and TRBJ1-5; possible D gene TRBD1, 5 bases. Trimming removed 5 bases from V and 2 bases from J, with 16 bases in between. The CDR3 is 15 residues long. Germline-derived CDR1 and CDR2 are DFQATT and SNEGSKA (reference sequence).

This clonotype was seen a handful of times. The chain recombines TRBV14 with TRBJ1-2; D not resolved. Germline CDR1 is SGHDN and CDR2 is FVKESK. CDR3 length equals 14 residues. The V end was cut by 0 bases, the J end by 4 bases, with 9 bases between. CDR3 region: CASSQDEGTYGYTF. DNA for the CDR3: TGTGCCAGCAGCCAAGACGAAGGAACCTATGGCTACACCTTC.

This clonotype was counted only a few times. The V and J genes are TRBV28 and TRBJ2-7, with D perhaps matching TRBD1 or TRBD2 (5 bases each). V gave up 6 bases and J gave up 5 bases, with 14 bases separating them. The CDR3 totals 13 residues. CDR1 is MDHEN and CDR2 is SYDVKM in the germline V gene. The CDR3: CASSSPGRDEQYF. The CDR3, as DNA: TGTGCCAGCAGCTCCCCGGGACGGGACGAGCAGTACTTC. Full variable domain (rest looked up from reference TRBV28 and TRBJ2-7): DVKVTQSSRYLVKRTGEKVFLECVQDMDHENMFWYRQDPGLGLRLIYFSYDVKMKEKGDIPEGYSVSREKKERFSLILESASTNQTSMYLCASSSPGRDEQYFGPGTRLTVT.

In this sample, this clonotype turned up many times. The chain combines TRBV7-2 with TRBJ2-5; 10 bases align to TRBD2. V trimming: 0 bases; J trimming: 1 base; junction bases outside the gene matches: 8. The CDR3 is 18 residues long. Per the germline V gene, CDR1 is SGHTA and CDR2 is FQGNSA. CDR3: CASSLAPSGGQAQETQYF. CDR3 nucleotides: TGTGCCAGCAGCTTAGCTCCTAGCGGGGGCCAAGCCCAAGAGACCCAGTACTTC.

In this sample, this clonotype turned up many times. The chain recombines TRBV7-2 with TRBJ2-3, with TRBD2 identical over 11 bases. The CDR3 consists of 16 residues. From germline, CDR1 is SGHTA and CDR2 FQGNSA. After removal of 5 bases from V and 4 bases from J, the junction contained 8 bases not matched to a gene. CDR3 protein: CASSPLAGGPPDTQYF. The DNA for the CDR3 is TGTGCCAGCAGCCCCTTAGCGGGGGGGCCCCCAGATACGCAGTATTTT.

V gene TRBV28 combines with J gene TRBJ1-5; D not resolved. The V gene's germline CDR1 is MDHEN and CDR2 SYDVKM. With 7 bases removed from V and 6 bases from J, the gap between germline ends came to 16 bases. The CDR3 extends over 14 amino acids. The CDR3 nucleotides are TGTGCCAGCACCCAAATGGGAGCTAGTCAGCCCCAGCATTTT. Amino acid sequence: CASTQMGASQPQHF.

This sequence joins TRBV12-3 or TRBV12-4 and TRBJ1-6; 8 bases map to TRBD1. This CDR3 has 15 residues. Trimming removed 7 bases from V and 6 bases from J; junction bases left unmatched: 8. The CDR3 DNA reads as TGTGCCAGCAAACCGACAGGGGAGATTAATTCACCCCTCCACTTT. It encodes CASKPTGEINSPLHF.

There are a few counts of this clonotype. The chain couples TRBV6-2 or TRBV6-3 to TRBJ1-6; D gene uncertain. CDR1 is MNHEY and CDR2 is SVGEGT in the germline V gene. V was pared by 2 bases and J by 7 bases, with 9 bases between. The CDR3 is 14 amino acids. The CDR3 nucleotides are TGTGCCAGCAGTTACGAAGCGGGGAATTCACCCCTCCACTTT. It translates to CASSYEAGNSPLHF.

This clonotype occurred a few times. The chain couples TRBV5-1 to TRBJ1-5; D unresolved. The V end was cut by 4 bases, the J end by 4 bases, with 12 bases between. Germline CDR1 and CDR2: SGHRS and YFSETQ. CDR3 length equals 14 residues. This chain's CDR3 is CASSPDGLNQPQHF. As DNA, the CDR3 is TGCGCCAGCAGCCCGGACGGACTTAATCAGCCCCAGCATTTT.

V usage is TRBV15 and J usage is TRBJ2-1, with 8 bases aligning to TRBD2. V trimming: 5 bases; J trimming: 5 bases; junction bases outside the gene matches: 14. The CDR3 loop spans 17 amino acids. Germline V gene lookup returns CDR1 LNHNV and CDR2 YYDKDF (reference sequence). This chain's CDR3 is CATSGEVVSGRHNEQFF. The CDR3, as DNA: TGTGCCACCAGCGGGGAAGTTGTGAGCGGGAGACACAATGAGCAGTTCTTC.

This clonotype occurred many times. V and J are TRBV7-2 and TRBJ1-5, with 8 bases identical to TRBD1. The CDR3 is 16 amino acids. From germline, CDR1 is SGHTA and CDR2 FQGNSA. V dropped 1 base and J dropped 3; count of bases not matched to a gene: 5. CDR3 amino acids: CASSLGWDRTNQPQHF. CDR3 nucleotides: TGTGCCAGCAGCTTAGGGTGGGACAGGACCAATCAGCCCCAGCATTTT.

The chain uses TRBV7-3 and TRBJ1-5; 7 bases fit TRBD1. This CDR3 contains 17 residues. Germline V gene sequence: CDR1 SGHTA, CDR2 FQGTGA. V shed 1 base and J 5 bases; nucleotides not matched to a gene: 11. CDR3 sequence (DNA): TGTGCCAGCAGCTTAAACGGGCGCAGGGGGAAAGATCAGCCCCAGCATTTT. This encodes CASSLNGRRGKDQPQHF.

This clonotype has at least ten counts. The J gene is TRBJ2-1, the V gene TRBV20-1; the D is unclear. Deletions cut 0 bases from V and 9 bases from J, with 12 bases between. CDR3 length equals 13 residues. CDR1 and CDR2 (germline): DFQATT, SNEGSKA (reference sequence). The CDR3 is CSAREALDREQFF. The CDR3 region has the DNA TGCAGTGCTAGAGAGGCCCTAGACCGTGAGCAGTTCTTC.

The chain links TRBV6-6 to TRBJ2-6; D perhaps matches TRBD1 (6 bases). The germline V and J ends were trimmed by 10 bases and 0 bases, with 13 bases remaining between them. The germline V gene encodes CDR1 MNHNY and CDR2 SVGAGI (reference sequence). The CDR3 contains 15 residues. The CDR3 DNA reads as TGTGCCACCATTACAGGGAACTCTGGGGCCAACGTCCTGACTTTC. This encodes CATITGNSGANVLTF.

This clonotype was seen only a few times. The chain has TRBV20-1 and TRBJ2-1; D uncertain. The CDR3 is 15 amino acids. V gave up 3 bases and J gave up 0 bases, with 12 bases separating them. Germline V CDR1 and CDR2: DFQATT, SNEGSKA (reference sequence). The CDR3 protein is CSARAVPSSYNEQFF. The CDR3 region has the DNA TGCAGTGCTAGGGCTGTCCCTAGCTCCTACAATGAGCAGTTCTTC.

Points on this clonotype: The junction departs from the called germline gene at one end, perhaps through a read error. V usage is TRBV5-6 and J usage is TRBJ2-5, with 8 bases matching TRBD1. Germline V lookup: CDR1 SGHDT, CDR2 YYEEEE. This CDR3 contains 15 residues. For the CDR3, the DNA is TGTGCCAGCAGTTTGGACAGGGCTGGGCGGGAGACCCAGTACTTC. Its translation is CASSLDRAGRETQYF.

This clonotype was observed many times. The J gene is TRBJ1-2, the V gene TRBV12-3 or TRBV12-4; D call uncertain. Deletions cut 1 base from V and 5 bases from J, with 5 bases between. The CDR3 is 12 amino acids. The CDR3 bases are TGTGCCAGCAGTTTAGAGGCTTATGGCTACACCTTC. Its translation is CASSLEAYGYTF.

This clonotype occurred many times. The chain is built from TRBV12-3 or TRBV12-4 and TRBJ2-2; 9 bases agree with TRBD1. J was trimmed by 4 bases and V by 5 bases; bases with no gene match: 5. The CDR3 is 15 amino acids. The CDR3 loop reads CASSGQGLATGELFF. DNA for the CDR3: TGTGCCAGCAGTGGACAGGGGTTGGCCACCGGGGAGCTGTTTTTT.

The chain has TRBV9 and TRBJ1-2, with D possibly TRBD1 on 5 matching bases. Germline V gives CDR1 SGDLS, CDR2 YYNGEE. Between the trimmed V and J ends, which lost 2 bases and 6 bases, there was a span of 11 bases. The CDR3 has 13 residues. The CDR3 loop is CASSVPGGDGYTF. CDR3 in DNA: TGTGCCAGCAGCGTCCCGGGAGGGGATGGCTACACCTTC.

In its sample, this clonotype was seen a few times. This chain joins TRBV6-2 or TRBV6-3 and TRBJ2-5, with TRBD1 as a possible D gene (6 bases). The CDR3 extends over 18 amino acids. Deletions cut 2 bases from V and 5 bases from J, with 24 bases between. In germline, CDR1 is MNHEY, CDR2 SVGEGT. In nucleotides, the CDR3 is TGTGCCAGCAGTTACGCGAGGACGGACCGGCAGGGGCGGGAGACCCAGTACTTC. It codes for CASSYARTDRQGRETQYF.